Below are 22 T cell receptor beta chains sequenced from a single sample in a study of OX40 agonist ivuxolimab in advanced cancers. Sequenced by immunoSEQ multiplex PCR; TCRdb stores in-frame clones only, minus some. The sample holds some 64,000 clones, about 85% seen once. This specimen consisted of CD4+ or CD8+ T cells sorted from blood, obtained in a trial of the OX40 agonist ivuxolimab. All receptors derive from an adult with an advanced solid tumor such as melanoma, head and neck, liver or kidney cancer.

This sequence joins TRBV6-1 and TRBJ1-1, with 7 bases fitting TRBD1. V was pared by 6 bases and J by 1 base, with 2 bases of the junction left unmatched. From germline, CDR1 is MNHNS and CDR2 SASEGT. The CDR3 totals 13 residues. CDR3 loop: CASRQGKNTEAFF. Here the CDR3 DNA reads TGTGCCAGCAGACAGGGGAAGAACACTGAAGCTTTCTTT.

In this sample, this clone turned up a few times. This sequence joins TRBV30 and TRBJ1-2; TRBD1 matches 8 bases. After removal of 8 bases from V and 4 bases from J, the junction contained 9 bases not matched to a gene. Germline loops: CDR1 GTSNPN, CDR2 SVGIG (reference sequence). This CDR3 contains 13 residues. CDR3 loop: CAAARDRPYGYTF. In DNA form, the CDR3 reads TGTGCCGCCGCTCGGGACAGGCCCTATGGCTACACCTTC. The variable domain in full, completed from reference TRBV30 and TRBJ1-2, reads SQTIHQWPATLVQPVGSPLSLECTVEGTSNPNLYWYRQAAGRGLQLLFYSVGIGQISSEVPQNLSASRPQDRQFILSSKKLLLSDSGFYLCAAARDRPYGYTFGSGTRLTVV.

The rearrangement links TRBV29-1 to TRBJ2-1, with D perhaps TRBD2 (6 bases). Germline lookup yields CDR1 SQVTM and CDR2 ANQGSEA. The CDR3 consists of 14 residues. V lost 6 bases to trimming and J lost 9 bases, with 21 bases between them. The CDR3 sequence: CSVGILGAAGEQFF. The CDR3, as DNA: TGCAGCGTCGGGATACTAGGGGCAGCGGGTGAGCAGTTCTTC.

The gene calls are TRBV5-1 and TRBJ2-1, with 8 positions matching TRBD1. This CDR3 is 15 amino acids long. Looked up from germline, CDR1 is SGHRS and CDR2 is YFSETQ. With V trimmed by 2 bases and J by 3 bases, 4 bases remained unmatched. The DNA of the CDR3 is TGCGCCAGCAGCTTTACAGGGGGGTTCTACAATGAGCAGTTCTTC. Amino acids: CASSFTGGFYNEQFF. Complete variable domain (other parts from reference TRBV5-1 and TRBJ2-1): KAGVTQTPRYLIKTRGQQVTLSCSPISGHRSVSWYQQTPGQGLQFLFEYFSETQRNKGNFPGRFSGRQFSNSRSEMNVSTLELGDSALYLCASSFTGGFYNEQFFGPGTRLTVL.

The V call is TRBV6-6, the J call TRBJ1-1; TRBD1 might be the D (5 bases). The ends were cut back, 4 bases at V and 4 bases at J, with 13 bases in the middle. The CDR3 totals 14 residues. Germline CDR1 MNHNY, CDR2 SVGAGI (reference sequence). This CDR3 is CASSWAGEGTEAFF. CDR3 nucleotides: TGTGCCAGCAGTTGGGCGGGGGAAGGCACTGAAGCTTTCTTT.

J is TRBJ2-1 and V is TRBV9, with TRBD2 identical over 11 bases. This CDR3 has 15 amino acids. J lost 9 bases, V lost 4 bases, and 9 bases had no gene match. Germline values: CDR1 SGDLS, CDR2 YYNGEE. CDR3 sequence (DNA): TGTGCCAGCAGCCGTACTAGCGGGGGAGGTGGTGAGCAGTTCTTC. Translated, it gives CASSRTSGGGGEQFF.

This clone has a handful of counts. For the CDR3, the DNA is TGTGCCAGCAGTGAAGCCGAAGGGGCGGCTGGAAACACCATATATTTT. This gives the protein CASSEAEGAAGNTIYF. The V gene is TRBV6-1, the J gene TRBJ1-3, with TRBD1 as a possible D gene (5 bases). This CDR3 comprises 16 residues. Between the trimmed V and J ends, which lost 0 bases and 2 bases, there was a span of 11 bases. Germline CDR1 reads MNHNS; CDR2 reads SASEGT.

V usage is TRBV18 and J usage is TRBJ2-4, with 7 positions matching TRBD1. J was trimmed by 7 bases and V by 5 bases; bases with no gene match: 8. The germline V gene encodes CDR1 KGHSH and CDR2 LQKENI. This CDR3 is 14 amino acids long. CDR3 sequence reads: CASSDTGTENIQYF. The DNA for the CDR3 is TGTGCCAGCTCAGACACCGGGACAGAGAACATTCAGTACTTC.

J is TRBJ1-1 and V is TRBV7-9, with 8 bases aligning to TRBD1. CDR1 is SEHNR, CDR2 FQNEAQ, per germline (reference sequence). This CDR3 contains 17 residues. Trimming removed 2 bases from V and 3 bases from J; junction bases left unmatched: 11. The CDR3 region has the DNA TGTGCCAGCAGCTTACGCCAGGGGGCGGTAATAGACACTGAAGCTTTCTTT. This codes for CASSLRQGAVIDTEAFF.

The chain's CDR3 is CASSLAGPGEGTEAFF. In DNA, the CDR3 is TGCGCCAGCAGCTTGGCGGGACCAGGGGAAGGCACTGAAGCTTTCTTT. The chain recombines TRBV5-1 with TRBJ1-1; D perhaps matches TRBD1 (6 bases). The CDR3 contains 16 residues. Germline V gene data show CDR1 as SGHRS and CDR2 as YFSETQ. V was pared by 0 bases and J by 4 bases, with 16 bases between.

The rearrangement uses TRBV7-8 and TRBJ1-6; a weak D match, TRBD1 (5 bases). Germline CDR1 reads SGHVS; CDR2 reads FQNEAQ. The CDR3 totals 15 residues. Trimming left V 5 bases short and J 8 bases short, with 16 bases between. The CDR3 sequence: CASSPSRDRHSPLHF. The CDR3 coding sequence is TGTGCCAGCAGCCCAAGCCGGGACCGTCATTCACCCCTCCACTTT.

The rearrangement joins TRBV5-4 to TRBJ2-5; 7 bases agree with TRBD2. The CDR3 loop spans 13 amino acids. Germline V gene lookup returns CDR1 SGHNT and CDR2 YYREEE (reference sequence). J gave up 7 bases and V 7 bases, and 10 bases lay outside the gene matches. The CDR3 region is CASGLAGEGTQYF. In DNA form, the CDR3 reads TGTGCCAGCGGTCTGGCGGGGGAGGGGACCCAGTACTTC.

This chain uses TRBV29-1 with TRBJ2-3, with 7 bases that match TRBD1. With 2 bases clipped from V and 2 bases from J, the junction kept 7 bases outside the gene matches. The CDR3 length is 15 residues. Germline V lookup: CDR1 SQVTM, CDR2 ANQGSEA. The CDR3 coding sequence is TGCAGCGTTGAATTGGGACAGCGTACCACAGATACGCAGTATTTT. Translated, it gives CSVELGQRTTDTQYF.

The table lists this clone with a few counts. This rearrangement joins TRBV19 to TRBJ1-2; 9 bases are a match to TRBD1. This CDR3 is 14 amino acids long. The germline V gene has CDR1 LNHDA and CDR2 SQIVND (reference sequence). V dropped 7 bases and J dropped 2; count of bases not matched to a gene: 5. In DNA, the CDR3 is TGTGCCAGTACCAGGGACAGGGTGAACTATGGCTACACCTTC. Protein sequence: CASTRDRVNYGYTF.

The V and J genes are TRBV9 and TRBJ1-2, with a possible D match to TRBD1 (5 bases). The germline V and J ends were trimmed by 0 bases and 2 bases, with 11 bases remaining between them. Looked up from germline, CDR1 is SGDLS and CDR2 is YYNGEE. This CDR3 spans 15 amino acids. The CDR3 is CASSVEPGSNYGYTF. In DNA form, the CDR3 reads TGTGCCAGCAGCGTAGAACCAGGGAGCAACTATGGCTACACCTTC. The full variable domain, completed using reference TRBV9 and TRBJ1-2, is DSGVTQTPKHLITATGQRVTLRCSPRSGDLSVYWYQQSLDQGLQFLIQYYNGEERAKGNILERFSAQQFPDLHSELNLSSLELGDSALYFCASSVEPGSNYGYTFGSGTRLTVV.

The chain has TRBV5-5 and TRBJ1-2; D may be TRBD1 (6 bases). The germline gives CDR1 SGHKS, CDR2 YYEKEE (reference sequence). The V and J ends lost 5 bases and 2 bases respectively, with 16 bases between them. The CDR3 covers 15 residues. CDR3: CASSFRQELNYGYTF. CDR3 bases: TGTGCCAGCAGTTTTAGACAGGAGTTAAACTATGGCTACACCTTC.

The chain is built from TRBV7-2 and TRBJ1-5, with no clear D. CDR3 length: 14 amino acids. Trimming removed 6 bases from V and 10 bases from J, with 19 bases in between. The germline V gene encodes CDR1 SGHTA and CDR2 FQGNSA. The CDR3 nucleotides are TGTGCCAGCAGGATGGAGGGCCGGGCTGAACCCCAGCATTTT. Its protein product is CASRMEGRAEPQHF.

The sample holds a few counts of this clone. This sequence joins TRBV7-2 and TRBJ1-5; D is uncertain. CDR1 and CDR2 from the germline V gene are SGHTA and FQGNSA. With 11 bases removed from V and 5 bases from J, the gap between germline ends came to 10 bases. The CDR3 length is 11 residues. The CDR3 is CAVGGDQPQHF. CDR3 nucleotides: TGTGCCGTCGGCGGGGATCAGCCCCAGCATTTT.

The J gene is TRBJ1-2, the V gene TRBV19; 8 nucleotides line up with TRBD1. The CDR3 is 16 residues long. J lost 4 bases, V lost 5 bases, and 12 bases had no gene match. Germline CDR1 reads LNHDA; CDR2 reads SQIVND (reference sequence). CDR3 amino acids: CASSSQDRGVRYGYTF. In DNA form, the CDR3 reads TGTGCCAGTAGTTCACAAGACAGGGGAGTTCGCTATGGCTACACCTTC.

A note on this clone: This specimen includes other DNA sequences encoding the same CDR3. The chain links TRBV4-2 to TRBJ1-1; 9 positions agree with TRBD1. J lost 0 bases, V lost 0 bases, and 2 bases had no gene match. The CDR3 is 16 residues long. CDR1 and CDR2 (germline): LGHNA, YNFKEQ. DNA of the CDR3: TGTGCCAGCAGCCAAGAGGGGACAGGGCTGAACACTGAAGCTTTCTTT. It yields the protein CASSQEGTGLNTEAFF.

This rearrangement joins TRBV11-2 to TRBJ2-7, with 11 bases lining up with TRBD1. The CDR3 length is 14 residues. Germline V lookup: CDR1 SGHAT, CDR2 FQNNGV. J was trimmed by 7 bases and V by 4 bases; bases with no gene match: 6. The CDR3 loop reads CASSSGQGAGEQYF. The CDR3 nucleotides read TGTGCCAGCAGCTCCGGACAGGGGGCGGGGGAGCAGTACTTC.

The chain couples TRBV11-2 to TRBJ2-7, with D perhaps TRBD1 (5 bases). This CDR3 is built from 14 residues. V was clipped by 2 bases and J by 5 bases, with 13 bases between them. The germline V gene has CDR1 SGHAT and CDR2 FQNNGV. CDR3 in DNA: TGTGCCAGCAGCTTATTGGGCAGGGCCCACGAGCAGTACTTC. The encoded protein is CASSLLGRAHEQYF.